The 3 T cell receptor beta chains below were found in one sample sequenced in a study of T cell responses to AZD1222 COVID-19 vaccine. Measured with immunoSEQ multiplex PCR; TCRdb has only the in-frame clones, and not every one. The table has 100,000 to 140,000 clones, about 93% seen once; the top ten hold about 6.6%. Sample: peripheral blood, taken 28 days after the second AZD1222 dose. All receptors derive from an adult who received the AZD1222 COVID-19 vaccine.

A note on this clone: Mismatch with germline at one junction end may stem from a read error. The chain's CDR3 is CASSVAGFYNEQFF. The CDR3 DNA sequence: TGTGCCAGCAGCGTAGCGGGGTTCTACAATGAGCAGTTCTTC. The chain is built from TRBV7-6 and TRBJ2-1; TRBD2 aligns across 8 bases. CDR3 size: 14 residues. Germline assignment: CDR1 SGHVS and CDR2 FNYEAQ.

This clone was counted a single time. The chain couples TRBV12-3 or TRBV12-4 to TRBJ2-2; D is possibly TRBD2 (5 bases). V lost 2 bases to trimming and J lost 7 bases, with 8 bases between them. This CDR3 contains 13 residues. CDR3 nucleotides: TGTGCCAGCAGTTTACTCGGGATCGGGGAGCTGTTTTTT. Its protein is CASSLLGIGELFF.

J is TRBJ2-2 and V is TRBV7-2; TRBD1 matches 12 bases. The germline CDR1 and CDR2 sequences are SGHTA and FQGNSA. The CDR3 runs 17 residues. Trimming at V came to 1 base and at J to 4 bases, leaving 4 bases not matched to a gene. In nucleotides, the CDR3 is TGTGCCAGCAGCTTAGTCGGGACAGGGGGCGGCACCGGGGAGCTGTTTTTT. This codes for CASSLVGTGGGTGELFF.